Sequencing of this T cell receptor beta chain was carried out in a study of tumor-infiltrating lymphocytes in primary liver carcinoma. Study summary: The patients, men and women alike, were aged 30 to 69 years. The tumors, T1-T3 N0M0 lesions, were about 4.2 to 10 cm across.

A primer in the constant region served to generate TCR beta cDNA from 450 to 600 ng of total RNA. Three nested multiplex PCR rounds, a slightly modified ARM-PCR, produced the libraries for TCR beta. TRBV1-TRBV30 forward primers paired with a C-beta reverse primer were used in the first two PCR rounds, which ran approximately 11 cycles each. TCRdb reprocessed the multiplex PCR reads with MiXCR, giving one entry per CDR3 protein. The sample records about 330,000 distinct CDR3 sequences, about 65% being singletons. RNA was extracted from whole blood without cell sorting, alongside germline DNA. Study outcomes and limitations: Relative to tumor region pairs, the tumor-adjacent and tumor-blood pairs showed overlap that was lower. Bulk samples went unsorted, so CD4+ and CD8+ repertoires were not compared.

Regarding this clonotype: Antigen: not known.

The CDR3 has 18 amino acids. Germline V gene data show CDR1 as MNHNS and CDR2 as SASEGT. V lost 6 bases and J lost 0, with 21 bases in between. Sequences were obtained from peripheral blood. The chain carries TRBV6-1 and TRBJ1-5; D perhaps matches TRBD1 (6 bases). The sequence was collected from a man aged 40-49 years with primary liver carcinoma and hepatitis B virus infection. The chain's CDR3 is CASSRTHRVPTSNQPQHF. DNA for the CDR3: TGTGCCAGCAGCCGAACCCACAGGGTTCCTACTAGCAATCAGCCCCAGCATTTT.